This T cell receptor (beta chain) was recorded in a study of shared clonotypes between healthy human individuals. Each sample came from a Caucasian adult donor living in Nashville, Tennessee. At deep level, the assay was performed. The table came from immunoSEQ multiplex PCR; TCRdb's copy has only in-frame clones and leaves some out. Counted here are roughly 2 million clones, 85% to 95% occurring once; the ten biggest clones make up 0.13%. Whole-study findings and limits: Compared with clonotypes that all four donors shared, non-shared clonotypes had lower generation probabilities. Inspection by rarefaction showed sorted-subset sequencing to be incomplete despite large depth.

With respect to this clone: Its antigen is not known.

Trimming cost V 3 bases and J 2 bases, with 14 bases left between them. Germline CDR1 is PRHDT and CDR2 is FYEKMQ (reference sequence). The CDR3 totals 16 residues. This TCR came from a man younger than 30 in good health. The genes are TRBV13 and TRBJ1-5; D is unclear. Material: naive CD4+ T cells sorted from blood. Subset here: CD45RA+ positively selected. The CDR3 DNA follows: TGTGCCAGCAGCTTTCATGCGGCGGGCGGCAATCAGCCCCAGCATTTT. Its translation: CASSFHAAGGNQPQHF.